This record concerns one TCR beta chain sequence. This clone's antigen is unknown. Base qualities are not provided; no much larger clone lies one nucleotide away. RNA was extracted with the RNeasy kit and roughly 0.5 to 1 ug was reverse transcribed using random hexamers. The immunoSEQ multiplex PCR assay, covering 54 Vbeta and 13 Jbeta segments, was used to amplify TCR beta CDR3 regions. PCR amplification bias was corrected using a synthetic template baseline for primer optimization and computational correction. The study's own analysis went as follows. Reads were annotated to V, D and J genes according to IMGT and were analyzed with immunoSEQ Analyzer, with only productive sequences retained. To calculate clonality, Shannon entropy was normalized by log2 of the number of productive unique sequences and then subtracted from one. Public and private clones were assessed among the 100 most prevalent clones of each patient and control. Clones were defined as Susac-specific when absent from the healthy and MS cohorts, from approximately 1,100 published viral clones and from other ImmuneACCESS disease sequences. The raw public data were reprocessed by TCRdb itself: fastp quality trimming at Q25, MiXCR clonotype calling, in-frame beta chains only. Entries are consolidated by CDR3 protein sequence, retaining the most common genes and DNA. The V and J calls here are based on TCRdb, not the publication. For this sample the table gives 250,000 to 300,000 distinct CDR3 sequences, of which 89% were detected only once. Approximately 0.2% of the sample comes from the top ten.

In the germline V gene (reference sequence), CDR1 corresponds to MNHEY and CDR2 to SMNVEV. V and J are truncated by 1 base and 7 bases respectively, leaving an intervening sequence of 11 bases. The cysteine opens and the phenylalanine closes a CDR3 of 14 amino acids. CDR3 DNA only is kept here, 42 bases in frame from base 1. The source of the sample is a study of CD8 T cells in Susac syndrome (dated by TCRdb to between 2018 and 2021). Broadly, across the study: Repertoire sequencing was used to test whether CD8+ T cell activation and differentiation in Susac syndrome was antigen driven. Clonality of the CD8+ T cell repertoire was compared between more than 10 healthy donors, about 14 Susac syndrome patients and around 15 multiple sclerosis patients.

Peripheral blood CD8+ and CD4+ T cells from healthy donors, Susac syndrome patients and multiple sclerosis patients were profiled using high-throughput TCR beta sequencing. Treatment-naive patients with stable or active relapsing-remitting disease fulfilling revised McDonald criteria were used as multiple sclerosis controls. Bulk CD8+ and CD4+ T cells were purified by magnetic negative isolation, while CD8+ TEMRA cells were enriched using FACS. Blood was collected in EDTA tubes and processed within 24 hours, with PBMCs isolated through density gradient centrifugation. PBMCs intended for TCR sequencing were frozen in liquid nitrogen and were later thawed in a 37 degrees C water bath. The sorted or isolated CD4+, CD8+ and CD8+ TEMRA cells had a purity of 90% or higher. Paper-wide results and their limitations: The number of individuals in the TCR sequencing and HLA analysis was acknowledged as relatively small.

The receptor was isolated from a human donor with multiple sclerosis. Sequencing was performed on CD8+ T cells from PBMCs. The chain uses TRBV27 and TRBJ1-5, with TRBD1 as a weak D call on 5 bases. The nucleotides are TGTGCCAGCAGTTTATTGGGGGGAAAACAGCCCCAGCATTTT. Translation gives CASSLLGGKQPQHF.